These 19 T cell receptor beta chains were sequenced from one sample in a study of long-term antiretroviral therapy in people with HIV (dated by TCRdb to the early 2020s). The immunoSEQ hsTCRB v3.0 assay was used at survey level resolution for TRB variable region sequencing. TCRdb carries this immuneACCESS record with in-frame sequences only. Its versions omit some clonotypes, under half of them owing to an unresolved V gene in the studies checked, with the rest unexplained. Here the sample has about 20,000 clones; around 81% occur a single time. The top ten clones comprise 3% to 4% of the sample. The sequences come from unsorted PBMCs, collected roughly 4 years after starting antiretroviral therapy. These receptors came from a man in his late teens or twenties with HIV.

The V and J genes are TRBV4-1 and TRBJ2-6; D is uncertain. The CDR3 sequence is 17 residues long. Trimming left V 3 bases short and J 0 bases short, with 12 bases between. Germline loops: CDR1 MGHRA, CDR2 YSYEKL. The CDR3, as DNA: TGCGCCAGCAGCCAGCCCGCCGTCCCCTCTGGGGCCAACGTCCTGACTTTC. Amino acid sequence: CASSQPAVPSGANVLTF.

The chain links TRBV6-1 to TRBJ1-5; D ambiguous. The CDR3 is 15 residues long. Germline CDR1 is MNHNS and CDR2 is SASEGT. V was shortened by 1 base and J by 1 base, with 8 bases between the two germline ends. CDR3: CASSEVAESNQPQHF. The CDR3 region has the DNA TGTGCCAGCAGTGAAGTGGCAGAAAGCAATCAGCCCCAGCATTTT.

The chain is built from TRBV28 and TRBJ1-1; D is possibly TRBD1 (5 bases). The V and J ends lost 2 bases and 3 bases respectively, with 7 bases between them. Germline CDR1 and CDR2: MDHEN and SYDVKM. The CDR3 runs to 13 residues. CDR3 sequence (DNA): TGTGCCAGCAGTTTACGGGACTACACTGAAGCTTTCTTT. Residues: CASSLRDYTEAFF.

This chain links TRBV5-1 with TRBJ1-1; TRBD1 aligns across 7 bases. Per the germline V gene, CDR1 is SGHRS and CDR2 is YFSETQ. V lost 2 bases, J lost 2 bases, and 15 bases stayed unmatched. This CDR3 is 18 amino acids long. The CDR3 region has the DNA TGCGCCAGCAGCTTTAGAGGAGGGACGACAGGGTTTAACACTGAAGCTTTCTTT. Its translation: CASSFRGGTTGFNTEAFF.

The rearrangement uses TRBV7-9 and TRBJ1-1; D gene unclear. Germline assignment: CDR1 SEHNR and CDR2 FQNEAQ (reference sequence). Trimming cost V 1 base and J 1 base, with 7 bases left between them. The CDR3 totals 14 residues. The CDR3 region is CASSLDLSNTEAFF. The CDR3, as DNA: TGTGCCAGCAGCTTAGATCTGTCGAACACTGAAGCTTTCTTT.

The table lists this clone with a count of one. The rearrangement links TRBV29-1 to TRBJ1-3; D is perhaps TRBD1 (6 bases). V lost 6 bases and J 1 base, leaving 13 bases between the germline ends. Germline V gene lookup returns CDR1 SQVTM and CDR2 ANQGSEA. The CDR3 runs to 14 residues. The CDR3 coding sequence is TGCAGCGTCTTACAGGGTTCTTCTGGAAACACCATATATTTT. Translation: CSVLQGSSGNTIYF.

The chain carries TRBV4-2 and TRBJ1-1, with 9 bases aligning to TRBD1. V lost 0 bases and J lost 5; bases outside the gene matches: 4. This CDR3 comprises 15 residues. Germline assignment: CDR1 LGHNA and CDR2 YNFKEQ. Here the CDR3 reads CASSQDWTGETEAFF. Written as DNA, the CDR3 is TGTGCCAGCAGCCAAGATTGGACAGGGGAGACTGAAGCTTTCTTT.

The chain links TRBV5-4 to TRBJ2-1, with D perhaps matching TRBD2 (5 bases). Trimming left V 1 base short and J 10 bases short, with 12 bases between. Germline loops: CDR1 SGHNT, CDR2 YYREEE (reference sequence). The CDR3 is 13 residues long. CDR3 coding DNA: TGTGCCAGCAGCTTGTTAACTAGTGGAGAGCAGTTCTTC. Translated, it gives CASSLLTSGEQFF.

The chain carries TRBV5-1 and TRBJ2-5; possibly TRBD1 or TRBD2 for D (5 bases each). V lost 1 base to trimming and J lost 1 base, with 11 bases between them. Germline-derived CDR1 and CDR2 are SGHRS and YFSETQ. The CDR3 covers 15 residues. CDR3 loop: CASSLLGEFQETQYF. CDR3 DNA: TGCGCCAGCAGCTTGTTGGGGGAATTCCAAGAGACCCAGTACTTC. The full variable domain, with the rest looked up from reference TRBV5-1 and TRBJ2-5, is KAGVTQTPRYLIKTRGQQVTLSCSPISGHRSVSWYQQTPGQGLQFLFEYFSETQRNKGNFPGRFSGRQFSNSRSEMNVSTLELGDSALYLCASSLLGEFQETQYFGPGTRLLVL.

The genes are TRBV9 and TRBJ2-2, with D unresolved. This CDR3 comprises 16 residues. Trimming left V 3 bases short and J 6 bases short, with 18 bases between. Germline lookup yields CDR1 SGDLS and CDR2 YYNGEE. The CDR3: CASSAGLGLGAGELFF. CDR3 nucleotides: TGTGCCAGCAGCGCAGGCTTAGGGTTAGGCGCCGGGGAGCTGTTTTTT.

This clone has only a few counts. The CDR3 DNA reads as TGTGCCACCAGCCCAGGAGAGATAGCTAACTATGGCTACACCTTC. This translates into CATSPGEIANYGYTF. V gene TRBV15 combines with J gene TRBJ1-2; D uncertain. Germline V gene data show CDR1 as LNHNV and CDR2 as YYDKDF (reference sequence). The CDR3 loop spans 15 amino acids. With 5 bases removed from V and 0 bases from J, the gap between germline ends came to 13 bases. The variable domain in full, completed from reference TRBV15 and TRBJ1-2, reads DAMVIQNPRYQVTQFGKPVTLSCSQTLNHNVMYWYQQKSSQAPKLLFHYYDKDFNNEADTPDNFQSRRPNTSFCFLDIRSPGLGDTAMYLCATSPGEIANYGYTFGSGTRLTVV.

This sequence joins TRBV2 and TRBJ1-5, with D tentatively TRBD1 (6 bases). Trimming shortened V by 7 bases and J by 3 bases, and 10 bases separated the two germline ends. From germline, CDR1 is SNHLY and CDR2 FYNNEI. The CDR3 loop spans 13 amino acids. CDR3 sequence reads: CASKRDINQPQHF. DNA for the CDR3: TGTGCCAGCAAAAGGGACATCAATCAGCCCCAGCATTTT. The entire variable domain, with the rest obtained from reference TRBV2 and TRBJ1-5, is as follows: EPEVTQTPSHQVTQMGQEVILRCVPISNHLYFYWYRQILGQKVEFLVSFYNNEISEKSEIFDDQFSVERPDGSNFTLKIRSTKLEDSAMYFCASKRDINQPQHFGDGTRLSIL.

V and J are TRBV28 and TRBJ1-1; D remains unclear. This CDR3 comprises 14 residues. V lost 6 bases, J lost 5 bases, and 16 bases lay in between. CDR1 MDHEN and CDR2 SYDVKM come from the germline V gene. Here the CDR3 DNA reads TGTGCCAGCAGGCTTCGGAGGCCGGGGACTGAAGCTTTCTTT. Its translation is CASRLRRPGTEAFF.

The rearrangement joins TRBV18 to TRBJ2-5; D gene ambiguous. The CDR3 has 11 residues. V lost 2 bases to trimming and J lost 11 bases, with 9 bases between them. Germline assignment: CDR1 KGHSH and CDR2 LQKENI. This chain's CDR3 is CASSPGIEQYF. CDR3 DNA: TGTGCCAGCTCACCAGGGATAGAGCAGTACTTC.

The V call is TRBV6-5, the J call TRBJ2-5; 9 bases line up with TRBD1. The junction had 10 bases not matched to a gene; V was cut back by 6 bases and J by 5 bases. The CDR3 sequence is 15 residues long. Germline V gene lookup returns CDR1 MNHEY and CDR2 SVGAGI. The CDR3 coding sequence is TGTGCCAGCAGACCCGGGACAGGGCCTTGGGAGACCCAGTACTTC. Encoded protein: CASRPGTGPWETQYF.

This clone is a singleton in its sample. This chain uses TRBV7-9 with TRBJ2-6; D perhaps matches TRBD2 (5 bases). This CDR3 has 16 amino acids. CDR1 and CDR2 (germline): SEHNR, FQNEAQ (reference sequence). The V gene lost 2 bases and the J gene lost 2 bases, with 10 bases spanning the gap. For the CDR3, the DNA is TGTGCCAGCAGCTTACCCCATAGCGCTGGGGCCAACGTCCTGACTTTC. Its translation: CASSLPHSAGANVLTF. Looking up the rest from reference TRBV7-9 and TRBJ2-6 gives the full variable domain: DTGVSQNPRHKITKRGQNVTFRCDPISEHNRLYWYRQTLGQGPEFLTYFQNEAQLEKSRLLSDRFSAERPKGSFSTLEIQRTEQGDSAMYLCASSLPHSAGANVLTFGAGSRLTVL.

The V gene is TRBV18, the J gene TRBJ2-5; weak D call: TRBD2 (5 bases). With 4 bases removed from V and 5 bases from J, the gap between germline ends came to 11 bases. This CDR3 spans 13 amino acids. The germline CDR1 and CDR2 sequences are KGHSH and LQKENI. The DNA for the CDR3 is TGTGCCAGCTCACGCGGGTCAGGCGAGACCCAGTACTTC. Encoded protein: CASSRGSGETQYF.

V and J are TRBV10-2 and TRBJ2-7, with D unclear. Trimming shortened V by 2 bases and J by 2 bases, and 10 bases separated the two germline ends. Per germline, CDR1 WSHSY and CDR2 SAAADI. This CDR3 spans 14 amino acids. The DNA of the CDR3 is TGCGCCAGCAGTGAGAGATACACCACCTACGAGCAGTACTTC. It specifies CASSERYTTYEQYF.

This chain links TRBV7-2 with TRBJ1-6; D remains ambiguous. The CDR3 has 16 residues. In germline, CDR1 is SGHTA, CDR2 FQGNSA. The ends were cut back, 1 base at V and 0 bases at J, with 7 bases in the middle. Here the CDR3 reads CASSLGQLSYNSPLHF. The CDR3 nucleotides read TGTGCCAGCAGCTTAGGCCAGCTCTCCTATAATTCACCCCTCCACTTT.